This is a list of T cell receptor beta chains from one sample in a study of cytomegalovirus exposure and HLA in healthy donors. Clones were sequenced by immunoSEQ multiplex PCR, and TCRdb holds only the in-frame ones, with some missing. The sample holds approximately 170,000 clones; around 80% are singletons and the top ten take 6.5% to 8.5%. Sequenced input: PBMCs. Receptor source: a woman between 35 and 50 years old in good health and CMV-seropositive. Each CDR3 is given with its conserved first and last residue. The D gene is left open where the match is weak. Size values are once, few and many counts, or a class for expanded clones, and some rows have none.

j_gene,abundance,d_gene,v_gene,CDR3nt,CDR3aa
TRBJ1-2,NA,NA,TRBV10-3,TGTGCCATCAAGGGAGGCCGTTCCGAAGTCAATGGCTACACCTTC,CAIKGGRSEVNGYTF
TRBJ1-1,NA,NA,TRBV9,TGTGCCAGCAGCGTAGCCGCGGGGTACACTGAAGCTTTCTTT,CASSVAAGYTEAFF
TRBJ2-1,once,TRBD2,TRBV9,TGTGCCAGCAGCGTAACTAGCGGGGATTACAATGAGCAGTTCTTC,CASSVTSGDYNEQFF
TRBJ2-7,NA,NA,TRBV30,TGTGCCTGGGAGACAGGATCCTACGAGCAGTACTTC,CAWETGSYEQYF
TRBJ1-6,NA,NA,TRBV7-9,TGTGCCAGCAGCCCAGGGACACCTGAGAGTTCACCCCTCCACTTT,CASSPGTPESSPLHF
TRBJ1-3,once,NA,TRBV28,TGTGCCAGCAGTTTATGGACAGTCCGCTCTGGAAACACCATATATTTT,CASSLWTVRSGNTIYF
TRBJ2-5,NA,NA,TRBV7-3,TGTGCCAGCAGCTTGGGGGCGTGGGAGACCCAGTACTTC,CASSLGAWETQYF
TRBJ2-5,NA,TRBD2,TRBV5-4,TGTGCCAGCAGCTTTGGACTAGCGGGGGGGGAAGAGACCCAGTACTTC,CASSFGLAGGEETQYF
TRBJ2-1,NA,NA,TRBV5-5,TGTGCCAGCAGCTTGTGGGGACACAAAAATTACAATGAGCAGTTCTTC,CASSLWGHKNYNEQFF
TRBJ1-1,NA,NA,TRBV6-5,TGTGCCAGCAGTCGGACAGACACTGAAGCTTTCTTT,CASSRTDTEAFF
TRBJ1-2,NA,TRBD1,TRBV14,TGTGCCAGCAGCCAGGGGACAGGGATCGGGCTCTATGGCTACACCTTC,CASSQGTGIGLYGYTF
TRBJ1-2,many,NA,TRBV5-8,TGTGCCAGCAGCTTTTCGGATTTGGAAGGAGACTATGGCTACACCTTC,CASSFSDLEGDYGYTF
TRBJ1-4,NA,TRBD1,TRBV6-1,TGTGCCAGCAAGGGACAGGGGAGCGGTAATGAAAAACTGTTTTTT,CASKGQGSGNEKLFF
TRBJ2-6,NA,TRBD1,TRBV11-2,TGTGCCAGCAGTACAGGGGTAGGGGCCAACGTCCTGACTTTC,CASSTGVGANVLTF
TRBJ1-5,NA,TRBD1,TRBV28,TGTGCCAGCAGTTTCAGGGACAGAACATATAGCAATCAGCCCCAGCATTTT,CASSFRDRTYSNQPQHF
TRBJ2-2,NA,TRBD1,TRBV7-3,TGTGCCAGCAGCCAACCCAGGGGACAGCACACCGGGGAGCTGTTTTTT,CASSQPRGQHTGELFF
TRBJ2-5,NA,TRBD2,TRBV27,TGTGCCAGCACCCCGACTAGCGGGGATGAGACCCAGTACTTC,CASTPTSGDETQYF
TRBJ1-3,few,TRBD1,TRBV9,TGTGCCAGCAGCGTGGGGGACAGGCCTGGAAACACCATATATTTT,CASSVGDRPGNTIYF
TRBJ1-5,NA,NA,TRBV4-1,TGCGCCAGCAGCCAAGGGCAGTTTAGCAATCAGCCCCAGCATTTT,CASSQGQFSNQPQHF